This T cell receptor (beta chain) was sequenced during a study of T cell repertoires in cytomegalovirus infection. Study observations and caveats: HLA-C-restricted TCR beta clonotypes specific for CMV led the ex vivo response.

This clonotype was detected a few times. Its antigen is as yet unknown. TCRdb reprocessed the reads via MiXCR and lists one record per CDR3 protein. The repertoire holds a few hundred thousand distinct CDR3 sequences, with 15% to 20% as singletons. This CDR3 is 17 amino acids long. Trimming removed 5 bases at V and 0 bases at J, with 19 bases between. CDR1 is MDHEN and CDR2 is SYDVKM in the germline V gene. Sequenced material: CD8+ T cells from PBMCs. This chain joins TRBV28 and TRBJ1-2, with D tentatively TRBD1 (6 bases). This TCR was sampled from a human donor in good health (CMV status not recorded). Some clones in this sample may be carry-over from other donors' samples. As DNA, the CDR3 is TGTGCCAGCAGTCCCGGGACAAGTCTTAGCCCTAACTATGGCTACACCTTC. Its translation is CASSPGTSLSPNYGYTF.